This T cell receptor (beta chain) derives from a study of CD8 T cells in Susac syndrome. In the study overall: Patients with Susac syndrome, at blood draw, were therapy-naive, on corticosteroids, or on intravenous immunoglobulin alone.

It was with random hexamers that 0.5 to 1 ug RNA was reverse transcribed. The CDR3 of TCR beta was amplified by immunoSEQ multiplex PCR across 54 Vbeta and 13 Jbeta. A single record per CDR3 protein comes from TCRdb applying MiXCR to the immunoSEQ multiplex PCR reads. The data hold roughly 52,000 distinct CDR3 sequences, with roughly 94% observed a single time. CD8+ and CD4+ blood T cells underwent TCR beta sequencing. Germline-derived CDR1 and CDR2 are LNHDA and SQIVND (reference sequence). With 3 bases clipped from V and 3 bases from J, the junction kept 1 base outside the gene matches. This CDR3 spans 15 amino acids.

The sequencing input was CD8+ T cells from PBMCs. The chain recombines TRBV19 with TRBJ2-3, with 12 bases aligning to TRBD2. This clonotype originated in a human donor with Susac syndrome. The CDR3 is CASSILAGGTDTQYF. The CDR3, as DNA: TGTGCCAGTAGTATCCTAGCGGGGGGGACAGATACGCAGTATTTT.